The T cell receptor beta chain under discussion was sequenced for a study of OX40 agonist ivuxolimab in advanced cancers. For context, the study as a whole: Ivuxolimab was an agonistic, fully human IgG2 monoclonal antibody directed against OX40 (CD134), a costimulatory receptor. Intravenous ivuxolimab was administered to patients every 2 weeks at six dose levels: 0.01, 0.1, 0.3, 1.5, 3 and 10 mg/kg. Among the approximately 50 dose-escalation patients, approximately 20 had hepatocellular carcinoma, about 15 melanoma, 9 renal cell carcinoma and 9 head and neck cancer. The dose-escalation cohort was around 83% male with a mean age of about 60 years, ranging from roughly 23 to 85. Patients were allowed to have had prior anti-PD-1, anti-PD-L1 or anti-CTLA-4 therapy, and 30% to 50% of the dose-escalation patients had previously received checkpoint inhibitors. Partial responses occurred in three dose-escalation patients: two with cutaneous melanoma and one with hepatocellular carcinoma. The purpose of peripheral TCRbeta sequencing was to test whether ivuxolimab changed TCR sequence diversity and led to clonal T-cell expansion. The paper covers the monotherapy dose-escalation part of the phase I ivuxolimab trial, which included N ≈ 50 patients. General study outcomes and caveats: At doses of 0.1 to 3.0 mg/kg, clonal expansion of both CD4+ and CD8+ T cells in blood was seen between baseline and week 6. Low levels of normalized T-cell clonal expansion were also seen in some patients who did not respond. In partial responders in the 0.1-3.0 mg/kg groups, normalized peripheral clonal expansion was found to be among the lowest, especially among CD8+ T cells. The antigen specificity of the clonally expanded peripheral T cells was not determined. After ivuxolimab, more expanded clones were found on average in CD8+ T cells than in CD4+ T cells.

Genomic DNA was isolated from the sorted cells so that the TCRbeta CDR3 region could be sequenced. The immunoSEQ Assay was used for sequencing of TCRbeta CDR3 regions. TCRdb re-hosts the immuneACCESS table, in-frame sequences only. Its copies lack some clones; in the studies checked, an unresolved V gene accounts for under half of them, and the cause for the rest is not known. Present in this sample are roughly 26,000 clones, more than 70% of which were seen just once. The top ten clones comprise around a fifth of the sample. The table lists this clone with a count of one. There is no known antigen for this receptor. Base qualities are not at hand, and no much larger clone is one base apart. Patients with a history of autoimmune disease or receiving systemic immunosuppression were excluded from the trial. In every dose cohort, peripheral blood was drawn for TCR sequencing at baseline, cycle 4 day 1, and cycle 7 day 1. The samples were drawn from a first-in-human, open-label, multicenter phase I dose-escalation trial of ivuxolimab. The trial enrolled adults with locally advanced or metastatic head and neck squamous cell, hepatocellular, melanoma or renal cell carcinoma. Before TCR sequencing, CD4+ and CD8+ T cells were separately sorted from peripheral blood.

The germline V gene gives CDR1 as SGHAT and CDR2 as FQNNGV. V is shortened by 1 base, J by 4 bases, and the region joining them spans 11 bases. From its cysteine to its phenylalanine, the CDR3 spans 14 amino acids. Left in the record is the CDR3 DNA by itself, 42 bases read in frame from the first base. The sequencing used CD4+ or CD8+ T cells sorted from blood, collected in a trial of the OX40 agonist ivuxolimab. This TCR came from an adult with an advanced solid tumor such as melanoma, head and neck, liver or kidney cancer. The V and J segments used are TRBV11-2 and TRBJ2-7; no D gene can be assigned with confidence. The DNA sequence is given as TGTGCCAGCAGCTTAGTCTCGGCAACGTACGAGCAGTACTTC. It specifies CASSLVSATYEQYF.